Presented here are 30 T cell receptor beta chains from one specimen sequenced in a study of monozygotic twins with inflammatory bowel disease. Reprocessing the 5' RACE reads, TCRdb reports a single entry for every CDR3 protein and omits DNA. The sample holds over 110,000 distinct CDR3 sequences. The specimen sequenced was blood. These receptors all come from a human donor with ulcerative colitis or Crohn's disease, or a healthy co-twin of an affected twin (not recorded which).

This chain connects TRBV6-5 to TRBJ2-2; checking the TCRdb D call of TRBD1 is not possible without DNA. CDR1 and CDR2 from the germline V gene are MNHEY and SVGAGI. This CDR3 is built from 15 residues. This CDR3 is CASSYSGTATGELFF.

V is TRBV30 and J is TRBJ2-6. There are 13 residues in the CDR3. Germline V CDR1 and CDR2: GTSNPN, SVGIG (reference sequence). CDR3 sequence reads: CACSVDGANVLTF.

This chain joins TRBV12-3 or TRBV12-4 and TRBJ2-1; TCRdb picks TRBD2, but there is no DNA to check that call. The CDR3 has 18 amino acids. CDR3 in amino acids: CASSSRGSGARDYNEQFF.

The chain recombines TRBV7-6 with TRBJ2-7; there is no DNA to check the TCRdb D call of TRBD2. In germline, CDR1 is SGHVS, CDR2 FNYEAQ. This CDR3 has 16 amino acids. The CDR3 reads CASSPSSGLLSYEQYF.

The chain has TRBV20-1 and TRBJ2-3. The CDR3 is 14 residues long. Germline-derived CDR1 and CDR2 are DFQATT and SNEGSKA (reference sequence). The CDR3 reads CSARDGQKADTQYF.

The chain couples TRBV5-1 to TRBJ2-1. CDR3 size: 16 residues. Germline V gives CDR1 SGHRS, CDR2 YFSETQ. The CDR3 sequence is CASSWSYTSSYNEQFF.

The V call is TRBV5-5, the J call TRBJ2-3; TCRdb lists TRBD1, though no DNA is available to test this call. This CDR3 spans 16 amino acids. Per the germline V gene, CDR1 is SGHKS and CDR2 is YYEKEE (reference sequence). CDR3: CASSEWDTGVSDTQYF.

The chain couples TRBV20-1 to TRBJ2-7; TCRdb calls TRBD1, which cannot be checked without DNA. The CDR3 extends over 13 amino acids. The V gene's germline CDR1 is DFQATT and CDR2 SNEGSKA (reference sequence). This CDR3 is CSANGDRFYEQYF.

The genes are TRBV5-1 and TRBJ2-2; the D gene TCRdb calls, TRBD1, cannot be checked with no DNA. The germline V gene has CDR1 SGHRS and CDR2 YFSETQ. The CDR3 is 17 residues long. The CDR3 sequence is CASSLGDRGLATGELFF.

This sequence joins TRBV7-9 and TRBJ2-2; the TCRdb D gene call, TRBD1, has no DNA to confirm it. The germline gives CDR1 SEHNR, CDR2 FQNEAQ (reference sequence). The CDR3 covers 15 residues. CDR3 residues: CASSSGTLNTGELFF.

The chain is built from TRBV25-1 and TRBJ1-4; as DNA is missing, the TRBD1 call by TCRdb cannot be tested. Germline V gene sequence: CDR1 MGHDK, CDR2 SYGVNS. The CDR3 contains 15 residues. This CDR3 is CASSEPGQGPEKLFF.

The rearrangement uses TRBV10-3 and TRBJ2-7; TCRdb outputs TRBD1, but without DNA this stays unchecked. Looked up from germline, CDR1 is ENHRY and CDR2 is SYGVKD. The CDR3 length is 17 residues. This CDR3 reads CAISETLTGSYSYEQYF.

V usage is TRBV7-9 and J usage is TRBJ1-4; TCRdb proposes TRBD1, but this gene call is untestable without DNA. Germline V gene sequence: CDR1 SEHNR, CDR2 FQNEAQ (reference sequence). CDR3 length: 16 amino acids. The CDR3 spells CASSLAEAPSNEKLFF.

This rearrangement joins TRBV12-2 to TRBJ1-5. TRBV12-2 is annotated as a pseudogene. The CDR3 consists of 13 residues. CDR3 protein: CASRLGFKQPQHF.

The CDR3 spells CASSLGEHPEAFF. V gene TRBV5-1 combines with J gene TRBJ1-1. CDR3 length: 13 amino acids. CDR1 SGHRS and CDR2 YFSETQ come from the germline V gene.

The chain joins TRBV7-9 to TRBJ2-1; the D call of TRBD1 rests on TCRdb alone, since no DNA is present to check it. CDR1 is SEHNR and CDR2 is FQNEAQ in the germline V gene (reference sequence). This CDR3 spans 14 amino acids. CDR3 sequence reads: CASSLQGSSNEQFF.

The V gene is TRBV20-1, the J gene TRBJ1-2; TCRdb designates TRBD1, a call that cannot be tested without DNA. The CDR3 covers 15 residues. The germline CDR1 and CDR2 sequences are DFQATT and SNEGSKA (reference sequence). The CDR3 here is CSASRGSGGYYGYTF.

J is TRBJ2-7 and V is TRBV10-3. Germline assignment: CDR1 ENHRY and CDR2 SYGVKD. The CDR3 loop spans 14 amino acids. This chain's CDR3 is CAISEGGSSYEQYF.

The chain is built from TRBV14 and TRBJ2-3. The CDR3 has 14 amino acids. Germline V gene sequence: CDR1 SGHDN, CDR2 FVKESK. The CDR3 is CASSQWDYTDTQYF.

V usage is TRBV9 and J usage is TRBJ2-3; TCRdb selects TRBD1, and the lack of DNA leaves this call unchecked. The CDR3 has 14 residues. CDR1 SGDLS and CDR2 YYNGEE come from the germline V gene. CDR3 in amino acids: CASSARDYTDTQYF.

J is TRBJ2-7 and V is TRBV4-1. The CDR3 covers 17 residues. Per germline, CDR1 MGHRA and CDR2 YSYEKL. The CDR3 protein is CASSQDSLPGDSYEQYF.

V usage is TRBV18 and J usage is TRBJ2-2; TCRdb picks TRBD1, but there is no DNA to check that call. CDR1 KGHSH and CDR2 LQKENI come from the germline V gene. This CDR3 is built from 17 residues. The CDR3 region is CASSPRTGGPNTGELFF.

The chain has TRBV6-5 and TRBJ2-3. This CDR3 is built from 16 residues. Germline V gene lookup returns CDR1 MNHEY and CDR2 SVGAGI. CDR3 sequence reads: CASSYGYRPSTDTQYF.

V and J are TRBV4-1 and TRBJ2-6; TCRdb reports TRBD2, a call that lacks DNA to check it against. The CDR3 runs 16 residues. In germline, CDR1 is MGHRA, CDR2 YSYEKL. CDR3 sequence reads: CASRANGLAGANVLTF.

V is TRBV20-1 and J is TRBJ1-1; with no DNA, the TCRdb D assignment of TRBD1 cannot be verified. CDR3 size: 14 residues. Germline V CDR1 and CDR2: DFQATT, SNEGSKA (reference sequence). This CDR3 reads CSARDRGTVDRAFF.

The rearrangement uses TRBV20-1 and TRBJ2-5; TCRdb reports TRBD1, a call that lacks DNA to check it against. Germline CDR1 reads DFQATT; CDR2 reads SNEGSKA (reference sequence). The CDR3 is 16 amino acids. This CDR3 is CSARFGGEGLMETQYF.

The chain joins TRBV20-1 to TRBJ2-2. The CDR3 is 16 residues long. Germline values: CDR1 DFQATT, CDR2 SNEGSKA (reference sequence). CDR3 residues: CSARDFRQGTTGELFF.

The rearrangement uses TRBV7-9 and TRBJ2-5; with no DNA, the TCRdb D assignment of TRBD1 cannot be verified. Looked up from germline, CDR1 is SEHNR and CDR2 is FQNEAQ (reference sequence). This CDR3 is built from 15 residues. The CDR3: CASSAAREFGETQYF.

V is TRBV28 and J is TRBJ1-2. The CDR3 has 15 amino acids. The V gene's germline CDR1 is MDHEN and CDR2 SYDVKM. CDR3 protein: CASSLSPDYGGGYTF.

The chain has TRBV20-1 and TRBJ2-3. Germline loops: CDR1 DFQATT, CDR2 SNEGSKA (reference sequence). This CDR3 has 14 residues. The CDR3 sequence: CSASLAIGTDTQYF.